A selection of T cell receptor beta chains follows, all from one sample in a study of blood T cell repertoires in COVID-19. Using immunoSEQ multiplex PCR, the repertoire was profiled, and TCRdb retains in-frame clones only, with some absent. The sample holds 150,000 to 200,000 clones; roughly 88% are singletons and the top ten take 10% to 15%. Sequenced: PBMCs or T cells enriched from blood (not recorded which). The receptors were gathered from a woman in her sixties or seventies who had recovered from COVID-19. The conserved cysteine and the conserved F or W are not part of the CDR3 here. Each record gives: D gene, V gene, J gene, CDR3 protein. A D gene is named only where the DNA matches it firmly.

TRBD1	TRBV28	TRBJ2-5	ASSLSGTGYGTQY
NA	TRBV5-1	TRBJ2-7	ASSTWGVSYEQY
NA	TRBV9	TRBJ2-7	ASSVGQASSYEQY
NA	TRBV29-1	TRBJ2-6	SVGGPSGANVLT
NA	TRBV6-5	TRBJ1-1	ASGSGVTGEAF
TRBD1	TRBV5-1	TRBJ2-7	ASSDPFRQGVGEQY
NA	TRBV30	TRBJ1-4	AWSKAGEKLF
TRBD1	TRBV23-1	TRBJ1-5	ASRFRDRGIEPQH
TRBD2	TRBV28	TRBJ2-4	ASRVAGRAKNIQY
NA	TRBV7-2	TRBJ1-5	ASSLGQGKGEGQPQH
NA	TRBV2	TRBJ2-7	ASSEGRVGGSEQY
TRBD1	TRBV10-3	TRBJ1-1	AISGPGQGTTEAF
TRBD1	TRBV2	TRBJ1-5	ASSEDRGNQPQH
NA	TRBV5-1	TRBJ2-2	ASSAEPANTGELF
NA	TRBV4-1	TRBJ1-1	ASSHTALNTEAF
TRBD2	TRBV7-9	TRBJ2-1	ASSFRLAGFNEQF
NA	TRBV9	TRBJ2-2	ASSVGANKAGELF
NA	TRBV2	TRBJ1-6	ASSIERGPLH
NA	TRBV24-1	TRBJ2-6	ATSPAGARSGANVLT
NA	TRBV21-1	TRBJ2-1	ASSITGLAGGEF